This T cell receptor gamma chain was recorded in a study of Vδ1+ human thymocytes. Overall study findings and caveats: Highly polyclonal TRG and TRD repertoires with Gaussian CDR3 length distributions appeared in thymus. The authors advised highly purified populations and single-cell validation. Roughly 22% of thymic delta-chain sequences were Vdelta2, with few Vdelta3, unlike blood Vdelta1+ controls.

Sequences come from RNA converted to cDNA by reverse transcription. The CDR3 regions were amplified by multiplex PCR from V-gene primers to a constant-region primer. TCRdb redid clone calling on the multiplex PCR reads using CATT. The table records approximately 40,000 gamma-chain clones, around 21% of them present only once. Alphabeta T cells were depleted, then CD3+ Vdelta1+ Vdelta2- thymocytes were FACS-sorted. Sorted Vdelta1+ thymocytes were roughly 98% to 99.6% pure. Comments on this clone: Its specificity is not known.

The CDR3 loop spans 14 amino acids. The trim removed 5 bases at V and 5 bases at J, leaving 8 bases unmatched. Germline V gene data show CDR1 as VENAVY and CDR2 as YDSYNSRV. The chain carries TRGV8 and TRGJP2. The TCR sequence derives from a girl under three years old who had congenital heart surgery. Source material: Vdelta1+ gamma-delta thymocytes from the thymus. Subset denoted: FACS-sorted CD3+ TCRalphabeta- TCRVdelta1+ TCRVdelta2- thymocytes. The DNA for the CDR3 is TGTGCCACCTGGGGATTTCCGAGTGATTGGATCAAGACGTTT. The encoded protein is CATWGFPSDWIKTF.